Below are 2 T cell receptor beta chains sequenced from a single sample in a study of CD8 T cells in Susac syndrome. Reverse transcription of roughly 0.5 to 1 ug RNA used random hexamers. Via MiXCR, TCRdb re-called the immunoSEQ multiplex PCR reads, giving one row per CDR3 protein. The repertoire holds fewer than 150,000 distinct CDR3 sequences, with around nine tenths as singletons. The sequencing sample was made of CD8+ T cells from PBMCs. Every receptor here comes from a human donor with multiple sclerosis.

This clonotype was counted between two and nine times. This chain joins TRBV12-3 or TRBV12-4 and TRBJ1-1; 7 bases agree with TRBD1. The CDR3 length is 15 residues. V was clipped by 3 bases and J by 0 bases; unmatched bases: 4. The CDR3 bases are TGTGCCAGCAGTTTGGGAGGGACAGTGAACACTGAAGCTTTCTTT. This gives the protein CASSLGGTVNTEAFF.

The chain employs TRBV27 and TRBJ2-1, with 16 positions matching TRBD2. The CDR3 spans 13 residues. Germline V gives CDR1 MNHEY, CDR2 SMNVEV (reference sequence). The junction had 1 base not matched to a gene; V was cut back by 8 bases and J by 9 bases. The CDR3 loop is CASGTSGRGEQFF. CDR3 nucleotides: TGTGCCAGCGGGACTAGCGGGAGGGGTGAGCAGTTCTTC.